The sequence of this T cell receptor beta chain was determined in a study of tumour-infiltrating T cells in Burkitt lymphoma. As for the study in general: Survival, overall and progression-free, tracked with productive clonality.

This clone showed up just a few times. The protocol was immunoSEQ multiplex PCR, while the TCRdb copy is restricted to in-frame clones and leaves out a portion. The repertoire includes more than 8,500 clones, 62% of them detected once, and more than 5.5% sits in the top ten. CDR1 is SNHLY, CDR2 FYNNEI, per germline. Trimming cost V 3 bases and J 3 bases, with 11 bases left between them. CDR3 length: 14 residues. V is TRBV2 and J is TRBJ1-1, with D unresolved. The sequenced material came from tumor tissue. The source is a human donor with diffuse large B-cell lymphoma. The CDR3 loop reads CASSEEVWDTEAFF. The CDR3 DNA reads as TGTGCCAGCAGTGAGGAGGTTTGGGACACTGAAGCTTTCTTT. The whole variable domain, filled in from reference TRBV2 and TRBJ1-1, reads EPEVTQTPSHQVTQMGQEVILRCVPISNHLYFYWYRQILGQKVEFLVSFYNNEISEKSEIFDDQFSVERPDGSNFTLKIRSTKLEDSAMYFCASSEEVWDTEAFFGQGTRLTVV.